Below are 4 T cell receptor beta chains sequenced from a single sample in a study of a mutant IDH1 vaccine in newly diagnosed glioma. No cognate antigen is known for these TCRs. Produced via immunoSEQ multiplex PCR; TCRdb's table is partial and in-frame only. The sample holds roughly 70,000 clones, about 81% seen once. The time point was: week 11, during vaccination. Vaccine doses each comprised 300 ug of mutant IDH1 20-mer peptide, with topical imiquimod. The specimen was PBMCs, collected from a glioma patient whose treatment included an IDH1 peptide vaccine. These TCRs come from a woman in her 50s with glioma.

This rearrangement joins TRBV5-8 to TRBJ2-1, with D unclear. The CDR3 is 17 residues long. V was shortened by 4 bases and J by 0 bases, with 17 bases between the two germline ends. Per the germline V gene, CDR1 is SGHTS and CDR2 is YDEGEE. CDR3 in amino acids: CASSPARTFSSYNEQFF. The CDR3 coding sequence is TGTGCCAGCAGCCCAGCCCGGACCTTTAGCTCCTACAATGAGCAGTTCTTC.

The genes are TRBV7-3 and TRBJ2-3; unclear D gene. Trimming shortened V by 5 bases and J by 5 bases, and 11 bases separated the two germline ends. Germline CDR1 and CDR2: SGHTA and FQGTGA. CDR3 length equals 13 residues. This CDR3 reads CASSPNHGDTQYF. The CDR3 DNA sequence: TGTGCCAGCAGCCCGAACCATGGAGATACGCAGTATTTT.

The chain is built from TRBV10-1 and TRBJ2-7, with TRBD2 identical over 9 bases. The CDR3 loop spans 15 amino acids. Unmatched junction bases numbered 13, after V lost 10 bases and J lost 3 bases. Germline lookup yields CDR1 WNHNN and CDR2 SYGVQD (reference sequence). The CDR3 spells CANPRVAGGLYEQYF. The CDR3, as DNA: TGCGCCAACCCGAGAGTTGCGGGGGGGCTCTACGAGCAGTACTTC.

This clone was seen a few times. The rearrangement uses TRBV9 and TRBJ2-2; D is perhaps TRBD2 (5 bases). Germline CDR1 SGDLS, CDR2 YYNGEE. The CDR3 runs 13 residues. V was shortened by 4 bases and J by 1 base, with 5 bases between the two germline ends. DNA of the CDR3: TGTGCCAGCAGCAGCGGGAACACCGGGGAGCTGTTTTTT. Protein product: CASSSGNTGELFF.